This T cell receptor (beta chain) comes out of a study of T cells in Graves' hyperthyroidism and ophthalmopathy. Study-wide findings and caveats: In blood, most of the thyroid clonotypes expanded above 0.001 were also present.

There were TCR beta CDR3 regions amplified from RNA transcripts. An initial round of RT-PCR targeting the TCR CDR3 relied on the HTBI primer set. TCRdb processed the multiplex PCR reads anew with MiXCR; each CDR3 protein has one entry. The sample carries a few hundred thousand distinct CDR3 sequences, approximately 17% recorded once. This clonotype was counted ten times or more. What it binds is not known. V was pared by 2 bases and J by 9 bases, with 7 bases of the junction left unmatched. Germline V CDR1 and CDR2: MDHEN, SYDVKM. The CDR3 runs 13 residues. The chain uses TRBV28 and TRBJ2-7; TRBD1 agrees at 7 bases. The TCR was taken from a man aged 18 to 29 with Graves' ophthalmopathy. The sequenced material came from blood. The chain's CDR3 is CASSLGTAKVQYF. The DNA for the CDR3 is TGTGCCAGCAGTTTAGGGACAGCTAAAGTGCAGTACTTC.